The rows below give T cell receptor beta chains drawn from one sample of a study of T cells in Graves' hyperthyroidism and ophthalmopathy. In TCRdb, the multiplex PCR reads were re-called with MiXCR into one record per CDR3 protein. This sample has about 200,000 distinct CDR3 sequences, with about 18% found just once. The specimen sequenced was blood. All receptors derive from a man aged 35 to 55 with Graves' hyperthyroidism. The CDR3 runs from the conserved cysteine through the conserved F or W.

V gene: TRBV27; J gene: TRBJ2-1; CDR3 protein: CASSLIRTSGGDHEQFF
V gene: TRBV5-1; J gene: TRBJ2-7; CDR3 protein: CASSFQTDIYEQYF
V gene: TRBV5-1; J gene: TRBJ2-1; CDR3 protein: CASSLGTDSSYNEQFF
V gene: TRBV5-1; J gene: TRBJ1-2; CDR3 protein: CASSLIPPGGMGYGYTF
V gene: TRBV7-9; J gene: TRBJ2-5; CDR3 protein: CASSLRGNQETQYF
V gene: TRBV5-1; J gene: TRBJ2-2; CDR3 protein: CASSWENTGELFF
V gene: TRBV4-2; J gene: TRBJ2-2; CDR3 protein: CASSQAGRNTGELFF
V gene: TRBV9; J gene: TRBJ2-1; CDR3 protein: CASSAGPGQGMNEQFF
V gene: TRBV11-1; J gene: TRBJ1-1; CDR3 protein: CASSLRGQFTEAFF
V gene: TRBV6-1; J gene: TRBJ1-1; CDR3 protein: CASSPLGGLGTEAFF
V gene: TRBV7-8; J gene: TRBJ2-7; CDR3 protein: CASSPLTGFSYEQYF
V gene: TRBV12-3/TRBV12-4; J gene: TRBJ2-4; CDR3 protein: CASSLARRGLAGGLSKNIQYF
V gene: TRBV10-3; J gene: TRBJ2-5; CDR3 protein: CAISETGVGETQYF
V gene: TRBV27; J gene: TRBJ2-1; CDR3 protein: CASSPRTVRHEQFF
V gene: TRBV28; J gene: TRBJ1-2; CDR3 protein: CASRNPGQGSYGYTF
V gene: TRBV18; J gene: TRBJ2-7; CDR3 protein: CASSPLAASGGAGEQYF
V gene: TRBV7-2; J gene: TRBJ2-3; CDR3 protein: CASSGDRGGWAQYF
V gene: TRBV6-5; J gene: TRBJ1-2; CDR3 protein: CASSYSGRGDGYTF
V gene: TRBV29-1; J gene: TRBJ1-3; CDR3 protein: CSVVTSGNTIYF
V gene: TRBV28; J gene: TRBJ2-7; CDR3 protein: CASSGYSGGNYEQYF
V gene: TRBV20-1; J gene: TRBJ1-2; CDR3 protein: CSARERQGLYGYTF
V gene: TRBV30; J gene: TRBJ1-1; CDR3 protein: CAWTPGGILKAFF
V gene: TRBV6-6; J gene: TRBJ2-2; CDR3 protein: CASSYSSGNTGELFF
V gene: TRBV24-1; J gene: TRBJ2-3; CDR3 protein: CATSDLRTVGDTQYF
V gene: TRBV28; J gene: TRBJ2-7; CDR3 protein: CASSTAGTGGYEQYF
V gene: TRBV20-1; J gene: TRBJ1-4; CDR3 protein: CSARLLNEKLFF
V gene: TRBV6-2/TRBV6-3; J gene: TRBJ2-3; CDR3 protein: CASSFDRVAQYF
V gene: TRBV7-2; J gene: TRBJ2-1; CDR3 protein: CASSLSAPGYNEQFF
V gene: TRBV11-2; J gene: TRBJ2-7; CDR3 protein: CASTPGRGDEQYF
V gene: TRBV7-2; J gene: TRBJ1-4; CDR3 protein: CASSSQGGEGILFF
V gene: TRBV6-2/TRBV6-3; J gene: TRBJ2-3; CDR3 protein: CASSRRGDTQYF
V gene: TRBV7-2; J gene: TRBJ2-5; CDR3 protein: CASSLPRTGGETQYF
V gene: TRBV30; J gene: TRBJ1-1; CDR3 protein: CAWSRSQGYTEAFF
V gene: TRBV6-6; J gene: TRBJ1-1; CDR3 protein: CASSYSSGVYTEAFF
V gene: TRBV7-2; J gene: TRBJ1-6; CDR3 protein: CASSIQTGGSSPLHF
V gene: TRBV20-1; J gene: TRBJ2-5; CDR3 protein: CSARKLVVGDRGAEGPQETQYF
V gene: TRBV27; J gene: TRBJ2-3; CDR3 protein: CASSPSGSEGTQYF
V gene: TRBV28; J gene: TRBJ1-2; CDR3 protein: CASSSGTGVDYGYTF
V gene: TRBV28; J gene: TRBJ1-1; CDR3 protein: CASSLWTENTEAFF
V gene: TRBV18; J gene: TRBJ2-3; CDR3 protein: CASSSVGNTDTQYF
V gene: TRBV7-6; J gene: TRBJ2-7; CDR3 protein: CASSPRRDSYEQYF
V gene: TRBV6-2/TRBV6-3; J gene: TRBJ2-7; CDR3 protein: CASSYLAARAGEQYF
V gene: TRBV6-9; J gene: TRBJ2-7; CDR3 protein: CASSYVGTGSEQYF
V gene: TRBV7-9; J gene: TRBJ2-3; CDR3 protein: CASSSRTRTGGQTDTQYF
V gene: TRBV5-8; J gene: TRBJ2-1; CDR3 protein: CASSTGLAGGVNEQFF
V gene: TRBV19; J gene: TRBJ2-1; CDR3 protein: CASSMALAGGPNEQFF
V gene: TRBV2; J gene: TRBJ2-5; CDR3 protein: CASSEWRFGGETQYF
V gene: TRBV5-6; J gene: TRBJ1-1; CDR3 protein: CASTSLLKLAEAFF